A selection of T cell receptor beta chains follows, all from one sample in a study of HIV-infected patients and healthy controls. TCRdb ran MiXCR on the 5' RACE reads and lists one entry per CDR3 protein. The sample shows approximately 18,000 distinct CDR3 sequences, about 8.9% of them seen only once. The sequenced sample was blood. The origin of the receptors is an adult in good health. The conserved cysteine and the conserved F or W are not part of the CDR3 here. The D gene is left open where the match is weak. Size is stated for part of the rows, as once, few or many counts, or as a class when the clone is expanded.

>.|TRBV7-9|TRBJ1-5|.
ASRFEEQPQH
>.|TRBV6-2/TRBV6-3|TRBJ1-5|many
ASSYSPEGGQPQH
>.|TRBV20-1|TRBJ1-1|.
SASTGTMNTEAF
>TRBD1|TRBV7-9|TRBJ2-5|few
ASSPGQGLETQY
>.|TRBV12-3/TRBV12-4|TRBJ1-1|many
ASRVRQPFEAF
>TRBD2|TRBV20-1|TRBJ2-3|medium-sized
SASFGGRGPDTQY
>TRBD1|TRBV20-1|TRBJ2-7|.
SARTGLDEQY
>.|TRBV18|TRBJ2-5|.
ASSEYQETQY
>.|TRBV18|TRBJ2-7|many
ASSPTGTYEQY
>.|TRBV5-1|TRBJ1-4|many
ASSEVATNEKLF